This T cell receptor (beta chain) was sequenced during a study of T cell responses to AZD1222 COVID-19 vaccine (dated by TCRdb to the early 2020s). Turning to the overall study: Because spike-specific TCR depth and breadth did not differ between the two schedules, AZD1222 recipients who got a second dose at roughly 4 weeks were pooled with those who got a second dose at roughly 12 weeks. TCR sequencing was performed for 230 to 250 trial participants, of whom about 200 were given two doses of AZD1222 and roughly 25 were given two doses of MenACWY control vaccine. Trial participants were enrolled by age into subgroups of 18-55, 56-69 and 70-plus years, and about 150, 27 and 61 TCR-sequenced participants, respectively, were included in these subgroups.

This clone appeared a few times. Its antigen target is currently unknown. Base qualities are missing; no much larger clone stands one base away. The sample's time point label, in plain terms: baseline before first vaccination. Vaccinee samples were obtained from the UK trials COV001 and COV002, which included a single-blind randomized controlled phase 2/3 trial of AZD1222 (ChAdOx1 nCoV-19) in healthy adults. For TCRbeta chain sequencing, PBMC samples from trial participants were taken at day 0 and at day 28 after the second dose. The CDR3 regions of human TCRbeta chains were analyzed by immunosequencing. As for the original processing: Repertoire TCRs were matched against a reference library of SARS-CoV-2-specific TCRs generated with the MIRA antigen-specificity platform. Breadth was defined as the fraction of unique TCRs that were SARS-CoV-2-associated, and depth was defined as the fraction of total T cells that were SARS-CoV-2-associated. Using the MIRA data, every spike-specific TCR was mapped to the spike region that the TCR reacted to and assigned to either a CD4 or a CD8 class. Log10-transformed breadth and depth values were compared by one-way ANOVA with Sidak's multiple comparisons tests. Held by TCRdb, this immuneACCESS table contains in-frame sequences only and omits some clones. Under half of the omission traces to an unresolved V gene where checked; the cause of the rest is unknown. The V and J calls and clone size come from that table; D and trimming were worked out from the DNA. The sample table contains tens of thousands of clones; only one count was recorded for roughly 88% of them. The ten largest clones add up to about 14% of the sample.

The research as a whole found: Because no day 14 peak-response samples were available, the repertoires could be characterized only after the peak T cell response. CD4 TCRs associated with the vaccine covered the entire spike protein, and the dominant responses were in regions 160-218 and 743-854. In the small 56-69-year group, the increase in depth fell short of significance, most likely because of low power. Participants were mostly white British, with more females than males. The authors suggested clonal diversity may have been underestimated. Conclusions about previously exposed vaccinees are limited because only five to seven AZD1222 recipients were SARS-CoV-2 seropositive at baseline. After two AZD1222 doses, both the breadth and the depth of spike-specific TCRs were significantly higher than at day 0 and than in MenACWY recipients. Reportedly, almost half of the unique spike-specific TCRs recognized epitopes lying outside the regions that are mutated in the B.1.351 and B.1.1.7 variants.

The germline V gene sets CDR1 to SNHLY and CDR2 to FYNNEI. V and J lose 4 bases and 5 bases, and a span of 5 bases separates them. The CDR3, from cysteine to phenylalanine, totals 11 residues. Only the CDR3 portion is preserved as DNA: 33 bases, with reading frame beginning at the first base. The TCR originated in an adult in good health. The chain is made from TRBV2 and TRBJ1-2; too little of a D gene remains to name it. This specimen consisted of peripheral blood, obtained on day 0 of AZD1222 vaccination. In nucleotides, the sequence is TGTGCCAGCAGTGGGGAGTATGGCTACACCTTC. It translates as CASSGEYGYTF.